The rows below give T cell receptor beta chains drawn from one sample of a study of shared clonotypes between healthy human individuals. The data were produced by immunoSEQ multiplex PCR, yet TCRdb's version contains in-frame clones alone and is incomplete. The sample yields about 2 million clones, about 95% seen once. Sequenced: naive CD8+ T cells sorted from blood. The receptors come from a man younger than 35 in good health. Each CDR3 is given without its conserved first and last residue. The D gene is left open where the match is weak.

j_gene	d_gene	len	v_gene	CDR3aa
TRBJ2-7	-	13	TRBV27	ASSLRGLSPYEQY
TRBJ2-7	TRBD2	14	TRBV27	ASSPSSGGRPYEQY
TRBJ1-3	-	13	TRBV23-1	ASSQEGGTGNTIY
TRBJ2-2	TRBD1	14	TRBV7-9	ASTKNRGADTGELF
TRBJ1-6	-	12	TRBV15	ATSRPDSYSPLH
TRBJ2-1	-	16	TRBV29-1	SVEETGPETAGYNEQF
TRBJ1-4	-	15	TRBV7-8	ASSLANNRDGYEKLF
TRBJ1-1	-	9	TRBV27	ASSSGGEAF
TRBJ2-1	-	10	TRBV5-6	ASSLLYNEQF
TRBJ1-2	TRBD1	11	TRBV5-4	ASSWDRSYGYT
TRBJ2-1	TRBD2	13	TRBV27	ASRQAGGPLNEQF
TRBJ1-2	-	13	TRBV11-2	ASSRTGTPYYGYT
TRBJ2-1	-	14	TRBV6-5	ASSYSEEGPHNEQF
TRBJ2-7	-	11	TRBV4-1	ASSPPAGREQY
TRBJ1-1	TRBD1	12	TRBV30	AWSVPGGQTEAF
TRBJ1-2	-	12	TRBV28	ASTAASGVHGYT
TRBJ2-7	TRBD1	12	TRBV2	ASSDGQGGYEQY
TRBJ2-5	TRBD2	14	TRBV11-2	ASSLGEAGDGETQY
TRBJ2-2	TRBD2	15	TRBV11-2	ASTDLLLAPNTGELF
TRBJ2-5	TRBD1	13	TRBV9	ASSGSGTVQETQY
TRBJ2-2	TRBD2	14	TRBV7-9	ASSSSLAVSTGELF
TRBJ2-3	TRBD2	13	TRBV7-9	ASSPPGLAPDTQY
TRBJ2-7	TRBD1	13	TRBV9	ASSTTGTGSSEQY
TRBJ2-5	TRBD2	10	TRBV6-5	ASGGEQETQY
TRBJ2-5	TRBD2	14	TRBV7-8	ASSLALAGRQETQY
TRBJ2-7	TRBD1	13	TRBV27	ASGPSGGAGYEQY
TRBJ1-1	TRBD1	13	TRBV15	ATSSPGQARAEAF
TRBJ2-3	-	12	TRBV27	ASSETSSTDTQY
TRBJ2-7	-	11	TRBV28	ASRLDSTYEQY
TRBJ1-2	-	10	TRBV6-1	ASSDTIYGYT
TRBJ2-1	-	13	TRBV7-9	ASSTIQGPYNEQF
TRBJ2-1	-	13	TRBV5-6	ASSLGQASYNEQF
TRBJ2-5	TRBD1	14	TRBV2	ASSEEIKGAVETQY
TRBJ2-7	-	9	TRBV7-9	ASSYGWEQY
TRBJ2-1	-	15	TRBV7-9	ASSSGGVILTYNEQF
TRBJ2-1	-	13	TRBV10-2	ASSELPSSYNEQF
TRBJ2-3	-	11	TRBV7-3	ASSLTPVDTQY
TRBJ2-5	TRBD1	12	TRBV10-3	AISEEGGLETQY
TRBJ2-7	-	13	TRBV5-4	ASSLGWGQSYEQY
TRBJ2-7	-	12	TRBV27	ASSLDGSRYEQY
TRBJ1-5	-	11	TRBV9	ASRIDSNQPQH
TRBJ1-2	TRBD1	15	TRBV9	ASSVNPGQGDYYGYT